A selection of T cell receptor beta chains follows, all from one sample in a study of control samples from healthy donors and cancer patients. The repertoire was sequenced with immunoSEQ multiplex PCR; TCRdb's copy has only in-frame clones and lacks some. The sample gives approximately 150,000 clones, about nine tenths of which show up once; around 4.7% is in the top ten. The source material was blood. The receptor source for this set is a man aged 25 to 45 in good health. The CDR3 runs from the conserved cysteine through the conserved F or W. The D gene is left open where the match is weak. Clone size appears in some rows only: once, few, many, or a class for an expanded clone.

j_call v_call d_call clone_size cdr3_nt cdr3_aa
TRBJ2-5 TRBV27 . . TGTGCCAGCAGTTTACGAAGGGGGGGACGACCAAAGGCGACCCAGTACTTC CASSLRRGGRPKATQYF
TRBJ2-1 TRBV6-2/TRBV6-3 . . TGTGCCAGCAGTTCTCGTCCTAGCGTTGAGCAGTTCTTC CASSSRPSVEQFF
TRBJ2-1 TRBV15 TRBD2 . TGTGCCACCAGCAGAGATCTGGCTAGCGGGCTCACGGACAATGAGCAGTTCTTC CATSRDLASGLTDNEQFF
TRBJ2-3 TRBV7-8 . . TGTGCCAGCAGCCCGTATCGGCCGGGACGCCTTCCTAGCACAGATACGCAGTATTTT CASSPYRPGRLPSTDTQYF
TRBJ1-4 TRBV3-1/TRBV3-2 TRBD1 . TGTGCCAGCAGCCAAGACAGGGGGTATGAAAAACTGTTTTTT CASSQDRGYEKLFF
TRBJ2-2 TRBV5-1 . . TGCGCCAGCAGCCTCGGATCCCCGGGGGGGGAGCTGTTTTTT CASSLGSPGGELFF
TRBJ1-3 TRBV2 . . TGTGCCAGCAGTGAATTGACAGCCTTCTCTGGAAACACCATATATTTT CASSELTAFSGNTIYF
TRBJ1-5 TRBV18 . . TGTGCCAGCTCACCCGTCCAAGGGGCCAACGGGGGCGGGCGGCCCCAGCATTTT CASSPVQGANGGGRPQHF
TRBJ2-2 TRBV19 . . TGTGCCAGTAGTAAGACCCGGGCCGCTCTTAACACCGGGGAGCTGTTTTTT CASSKTRAALNTGELFF
TRBJ2-1 TRBV3-1/TRBV3-2 TRBD2 . TGTGCCAGCAGCCAAGGACTAGCGGGGAGTGAGCAGTTCTTC CASSQGLAGSEQFF
TRBJ1-5 TRBV6-1 . . TGTGCCAGCAGTGAAAGTGCAGGGACTATTCAGCCCCAGCATTTT CASSESAGTIQPQHF
TRBJ2-3 TRBV11-2 . . TGTGCCACAGGTCGTGGGGGCTTGTCAGCAGATACGCAGTATTTT CATGRGGLSADTQYF
TRBJ1-1 TRBV10-3 . . TGTGCCATCAGTGAGTCAAACAGCCTAAACACTGAAGCTTTCTTT CAISESNSLNTEAFF
TRBJ1-4 TRBV3-1/TRBV3-2 . . TGTGCCAGCAGCCAAGATCGTGGGGCGAGTAATGAAAAACTGTTTTTT CASSQDRGASNEKLFF
TRBJ2-7 TRBV3-1/TRBV3-2 TRBD2 once TGTGCCAGCAGCCAAAGCGGGGGGGCGAGGGGGAACTCCTACGAGCAGTACTTC CASSQSGGARGNSYEQYF
TRBJ1-4 TRBV2 . . TGTGCCAGCAGTCAGACAGCCACTAATGAAAAACTGTTTTTT CASSQTATNEKLFF
TRBJ1-2 TRBV27 TRBD1 . TGTGCCAGCAGTTTATCTGGGACAGGGAACTATGGCTACACCTTC CASSLSGTGNYGYTF
TRBJ2-3 TRBV6-4 . . TGTGCCAGCAGTGACGGGACTAGCACAGATACGCAGTATTTT CASSDGTSTDTQYF
TRBJ2-3 TRBV7-8 . few TGTGCCAGCAGCTTACAAGGGTCGGCCATTTTATATACGCAGTATTTT CASSLQGSAILYTQYF
TRBJ2-2 TRBV10-3 . . TGTGCCATCACCAAAGACGGACAGGGGGAGCTGTTTTTT CAITKDGQGELFF
TRBJ1-1 TRBV11-3 TRBD1 . TGTGCCAGCAGCTCACCCGGGACAGGGAGGACTGAAGCTTTCTTT CASSSPGTGRTEAFF
TRBJ2-5 TRBV9 TRBD2 . TGTGCCAGCAGCCTCAGCGGGGGGGAGTCGACCCAGTACTTC CASSLSGGESTQYF
TRBJ1-2 TRBV3-1/TRBV3-2 . . TGTGCCAGCAGCCCTACCGGGACCTTAGGCCCAACGCATGGCTACACCTTC CASSPTGTLGPTHGYTF
TRBJ2-3 TRBV6-6 TRBD2 once TGTGCCAGCAGGCTAGCGGGGGCCCCAGATACGCAGTATTTT CASRLAGAPDTQYF
TRBJ2-2 TRBV5-1 TRBD2 once TGCGCCAGCAGCCCGGGACTAGCAGTTAACACCGGGGAGCTGTTTTTT CASSPGLAVNTGELFF
TRBJ1-2 TRBV7-9 . . TGTGCCAGCAGCTTAGATAAGGCCGTCGGTGGCTACACCTTC CASSLDKAVGGYTF
TRBJ1-4 TRBV5-1 TRBD1 once TGCGCCAGCAGGTTTACAGGGGGGGCTAATGAAAAACTGTTTTTT CASRFTGGANEKLFF
TRBJ1-1 TRBV18 . . TGTGCCAGCTCACCCCCCGAGACAAATATGAACACTGAAGCTTTCTTT CASSPPETNMNTEAFF
TRBJ2-7 TRBV25-1 . few TGTGCCAGCACGTCCCGGGCCAGGGGAGACGAGCAGTACTTC CASTSRARGDEQYF
TRBJ2-7 TRBV6-5 . . TGTGCCAGCAGTAACCAGGGTTTTGCCTACGAGCAGTACTTC CASSNQGFAYEQYF
TRBJ2-1 TRBV4-3 . once TGCGCCAGCAGCCAAGATATCCGGCCCGGCAATGAGCAGTTCTTC CASSQDIRPGNEQFF
TRBJ1-4 TRBV4-3 TRBD1 . TGCGCCAGCAGCCAAGCCGGACAGGGTATAAATGAAAAACTGTTTTTT CASSQAGQGINEKLFF
TRBJ1-3 TRBV27 . . TGTGCCAGCAGTGCAGCAGACAGAACCCTGCTCTCTTTT CASSAADRTLLSF
TRBJ2-7 TRBV7-3 . . TGTGCCAGCAGCTCCGGATCTTCTGGGGGAACGTTAGCCTACGAGCAGTACTTC CASSSGSSGGTLAYEQYF
TRBJ1-4 TRBV14 . . TGTGCCAGCAGCCAAGTTACTCGCGGGCGCTTTGAAAAACTGTTTTTT CASSQVTRGRFEKLFF
TRBJ2-2 TRBV27 TRBD2 . TGTGCCAGCAGTCCCCCCATCGGAGCGGGAGCGCACACCGGGGAGCTGTTTTTT CASSPPIGAGAHTGELFF
TRBJ2-7 TRBV11-2 . once TGTGCCAGCAGCTTAGATAGTACAGACTACGAGCAGTACTTC CASSLDSTDYEQYF
TRBJ1-1 TRBV5-5 . . TGTGCCAGCAGGGCGTGGCCAGGGGACACTGAAGCTTTCTTT CASRAWPGDTEAFF
TRBJ2-1 TRBV29-1 . . TGCAGCGTTTGGAGGGTTGGAAATGAGCAGTTCTTC CSVWRVGNEQFF
TRBJ2-7 TRBV18 TRBD1 once TGTGCCAGCTCGCCAGGACAGGGTAGATCTTACGAGCAGTACTTC CASSPGQGRSYEQYF
TRBJ1-2 TRBV25-1 . . TGTGCCAGCAAAATGAGTTACACCTTC CASKMSYTF
TRBJ2-7 TRBV15 TRBD2 . TGTGCCACCAGGGCTAGCGGGAGAACCTACGAGCAGTACTTC CATRASGRTYEQYF
TRBJ2-7 TRBV27 . . TGTGCCAGCAGTTCCCAACCAGGGATTTTCCACGAGCAGTACTTC CASSSQPGIFHEQYF
TRBJ2-7 TRBV7-3 TRBD1 . TGTGCCAGCAGCCTCGGGCAGGGGGACTACGAGCAGTACTTC CASSLGQGDYEQYF
TRBJ2-5 TRBV9 . . TGTGCCAGCAGCGTAGGGGCTTTCCAAGAGACCCAGTACTTC CASSVGAFQETQYF
TRBJ2-7 TRBV6-2/TRBV6-3 . once TGTGCCAGCAGTTACGTCCACGAGCAGTACTTC CASSYVHEQYF
TRBJ2-2 TRBV7-9 . . TGTGCCAGCAGCTCCTCGCTGTGGACCGGGGAGCTGTTTTTT CASSSSLWTGELFF
TRBJ1-1 TRBV6-5 . . TGTGCCAGCAGTCCGGATAGGGGAATGAACACTGAAGCTTTCTTT CASSPDRGMNTEAFF
TRBJ2-1 TRBV4-1 . . TGCGCCAGCAGCTTAATTTCGGGCCAGTCCAATGAGCAGTTCTTC CASSLISGQSNEQFF
TRBJ2-7 TRBV5-8 . . TGTGCCAGCAGCCCCAGCTACGAGCAGTACTTC CASSPSYEQYF
TRBJ1-1 TRBV7-3 TRBD1 . TGTGCCAGCAGCTCCGGGGACAGCCGCTTGGAGGCTTTCTTT CASSSGDSRLEAFF
TRBJ2-3 TRBV6-5 TRBD2 . TGTGCCAGCAGTTATGGAAGCGGGGGGGCAGATACGCAGTATTTT CASSYGSGGADTQYF
TRBJ2-7 TRBV24-1 . . TGTGCCACCAGTGATCCGACTAAGACCTACGAGCAGTACTTC CATSDPTKTYEQYF
TRBJ1-1 TRBV5-5 . . TGTGCCAGCAGCTTGGCGAGTTTGAACACTGAAGCTTTCTTT CASSLASLNTEAFF